The 25 T cell receptor beta chains below come from one sample, sequenced in a study of T cell responses to AZD1222 COVID-19 vaccine. The protocol was immunoSEQ multiplex PCR, while the TCRdb copy is restricted to in-frame clones and leaves out a portion. The table has about 120,000 clones, about 90% seen once. The sample was peripheral blood, taken on day 0 of AZD1222 vaccination. The receptors stem from an adult in good health.

This chain connects TRBV27 to TRBJ2-7; TRBD2 matches at 11 bases. The CDR3 is made up of 17 amino acids. Germline CDR1 and CDR2: MNHEY and SMNVEV (reference sequence). The V segment lost 5 bases and the J segment 3 bases; nucleotides outside the gene matches: 12. The CDR3 here is CASSLQAGTSGNYEQYF. The CDR3 DNA reads TGTGCCAGCAGTCTACAAGCCGGGACTAGCGGAAACTACGAGCAGTACTTC.

The rearrangement links TRBV3-1 (or the pseudogene TRBV3-2) to TRBJ1-2, with unresolved D. CDR1 and CDR2 from the germline V gene are LGHDT and YNNKEL (reference sequence). This CDR3 comprises 14 residues. V lost 4 bases, J lost 5 bases, and 14 bases lay in between. The CDR3 loop is CASSPLEGWYGYTF. CDR3 DNA sequence: TGTGCCAGCAGCCCCCTGGAGGGTTGGTATGGCTACACCTTC.

The V gene is TRBV21-1, the J gene TRBJ2-3; the table's D call of TRBD2 was not tested on the DNA. TRBV21-1 is a documented pseudogene. CDR3 length equals 12 residues. The CDR3 sequence is CASSNITDTQYF. CDR3 DNA sequence: TGTGCCAGCAGCAATATCACAGATACGCAGTATTTT.

The genes are TRBV30 and TRBJ2-3; 9 nucleotides line up with TRBD2. The CDR3 is 14 residues long. J was trimmed by 1 base and V by 2 bases; bases with no gene match: 1. In germline, CDR1 is GTSNPN, CDR2 SVGIG (reference sequence). DNA of the CDR3: TGTGCCTGGAGTCGGACTAGCGGCACAGATACGCAGTATTTT. Translation gives CAWSRTSGTDTQYF.

The chain combines TRBV3-1 (or the pseudogene TRBV3-2) with TRBJ1-1; D perhaps matches TRBD1 (5 bases). The V gene lost 4 bases and the J gene lost 8 bases, with 14 bases spanning the gap. CDR3 length: 13 residues. Germline CDR1 and CDR2: LGHDT and YNNKEL (reference sequence). DNA of the CDR3: TGTGCCAGCAGCCGCCCTTTTGGGACCGAAGCTTTCTTT. Its protein is CASSRPFGTEAFF.

This sequence joins TRBV9 and TRBJ2-7; no definite D call. This CDR3 region has 15 residues. Germline CDR1 SGDLS, CDR2 YYNGEE. Trimming removed 0 bases at V and 1 base at J, with 11 bases between. The DNA of the CDR3 is TGTGCCAGCAGCGTAGCTCTGGGGTCTTCCTACGAGCAGTACTTC. Encoded protein: CASSVALGSSYEQYF.

The J gene is TRBJ2-7, the V gene TRBV3-1 (or the pseudogene TRBV3-2); 11 nucleotides agree with TRBD1. Germline V gives CDR1 LGHDT, CDR2 YNNKEL (reference sequence). The junction had 9 bases not matched to a gene; V was cut back by 7 bases and J by 4 bases. The CDR3 is 15 amino acids. CDR3: CASTLGTGGGYEQYF. The DNA of the CDR3 is TGTGCCAGCACCCTAGGGACAGGGGGGGGATACGAGCAGTACTTC.

The chain couples TRBV7-2 to TRBJ1-2; D not resolved. Germline assignment: CDR1 SGHTA and CDR2 FQGNSA. V lost 3 bases, J lost 3 bases, and 8 bases lay in between. The CDR3 is made up of 13 amino acids. In nucleotides, the CDR3 is TGTGCCAGCAGCTTCGACTCCTACTATGGCTACACCTTC. Protein product: CASSFDSYYGYTF.

The chain employs TRBV28 and TRBJ1-1; D not resolved. Trimming took 1 base from V and 11 from J, leaving 8 bases between them. The CDR3 spans 11 residues. Germline CDR1 is MDHEN and CDR2 is SYDVKM. The CDR3 here is CASSLFSEAFF. The CDR3 DNA is TGTGCCAGCAGTTTATTTTCGGAGGCTTTCTTT.

J is TRBJ1-5 and V is TRBV28, with D uncertain. V shed 5 bases and J shed 4 bases, with 6 bases lying between them. The CDR3 is made up of 12 amino acids. Per germline, CDR1 MDHEN and CDR2 SYDVKM. The CDR3 DNA reads TGTGCCAGCAGTGCCCTAAATCAGCCCCAGCATTTT. As protein: CASSALNQPQHF.

This rearrangement joins TRBV5-4 to TRBJ2-2, with 14 bases lining up with TRBD2. This CDR3 spans 18 amino acids. CDR1 and CDR2 from the germline V gene are SGHNT and YYREEE (reference sequence). J was trimmed by 4 bases and V by 4 bases; bases with no gene match: 9. The CDR3 spells CASSPGTSGSIGTGELFF. The DNA of the CDR3 is TGTGCCAGCAGCCCCGGGACTAGCGGGAGTATCGGCACCGGGGAGCTGTTTTTT.

The chain links TRBV5-6 to TRBJ2-3, with D unresolved. The V end lost 0 bases, the J end lost 2 bases, and 10 bases lay between the germline ends. This CDR3 has 15 residues. Per germline, CDR1 SGHDT and CDR2 YYEEEE. CDR3 residues: CASSLALPFTDTQYF. The CDR3 region has the DNA TGTGCCAGCAGCTTGGCTTTACCCTTCACAGATACGCAGTATTTT.

This clone came up once. This rearrangement joins TRBV4-1 to TRBJ2-5; 13 positions agree with TRBD2. The CDR3 is 20 amino acids. Looked up from germline, CDR1 is MGHRA and CDR2 is YSYEKL. V trimming: 1 base; J trimming: 5 bases; junction bases outside the gene matches: 16. The CDR3 nucleotides are TGCGCCAGCAGCCAAGCTTTCCCGGGACTAGCGGGATCTCGTGGGGAGACCCAGTACTTC. Translated: CASSQAFPGLAGSRGETQYF.

The J gene is TRBJ1-2, the V gene TRBV4-2; D possibly corresponds to TRBD1 (5 bases). The CDR3 length is 18 residues. Germline assignment: CDR1 LGHNA and CDR2 YNFKEQ. The V and J ends lost 1 base and 5 bases respectively, with 23 bases between them. CDR3 in amino acids: CASSQVFSVDSGLYGYTF. The CDR3 coding sequence is TGTGCCAGCAGCCAAGTTTTTAGTGTGGACTCGGGGCTGTATGGCTACACCTTC.

This clone has a handful of counts. The J gene is TRBJ1-5, the V gene TRBV4-2; D gene uncertain. V dropped 0 bases and J dropped 4 bases, with 1 base sitting between them. The CDR3 has 12 residues. Germline V gene data show CDR1 as LGHNA and CDR2 as YNFKEQ. The CDR3 DNA reads as TGTGCCAGCAGCCAAGATAATCAGCCCCAGCATTTT. Protein product: CASSQDNQPQHF.

The rearrangement joins TRBV13 to TRBJ2-7; 8 bases line up with TRBD1. V was pared by 2 bases and J by 2 bases, with 11 bases of the junction left unmatched. Germline loops: CDR1 PRHDT, CDR2 FYEKMQ (reference sequence). CDR3 length: 17 residues. CDR3 bases: TGTGCCAGCAGCTTAACTCTTCCGGACAGGGCAACCTACGAGCAGTACTTC. Its translation: CASSLTLPDRATYEQYF.

DNA for the CDR3: TGTGCCAGCAGCCCCTACGGGGGACGTGAGGAGCTGTTTTTT. Residues: CASSPYGGREELFF. This sequence joins TRBV3-1 (or the pseudogene TRBV3-2) and TRBJ2-2; D may be TRBD2 (6 bases). The CDR3 is made up of 14 amino acids. V was cut by 4 bases and J by 10 bases, with 16 bases left in between. The V gene's germline CDR1 is LGHDT and CDR2 YNNKEL (reference sequence).

V and J are TRBV6-5 and TRBJ1-2; unclear D gene. In germline, CDR1 is MNHEY, CDR2 SVGAGI. CDR3 size: 12 residues. Trimming shortened V by 4 bases and J by 4 bases, and 7 bases separated the two germline ends. The CDR3 DNA reads TGTGCCAGCAGTTCTGCTGGCTATGGCTACACCTTC. Amino acids: CASSSAGYGYTF.

The J gene is TRBJ1-6, the V gene TRBV28; D is undetermined. CDR3 length: 13 residues. V was shortened by 5 bases and J by 11 bases, with 13 bases between the two germline ends. CDR1 is MDHEN, CDR2 SYDVKM, per germline. CDR3 loop: CASSIPFLPPLHF. CDR3 bases: TGTGCCAGCAGTATCCCCTTTTTGCCACCCCTCCACTTT.

The genes are TRBV7-6 and TRBJ1-2; 11 bases match TRBD1. The CDR3 is made up of 18 amino acids. Germline lookup yields CDR1 SGHVS and CDR2 FNYEAQ. V was clipped by 1 base and J by 5 bases; unmatched bases: 12. CDR3 DNA sequence: TGTGCCAGCAGCTTAGGGACAGGGGGCGCCCTCATTTTATATGGCTACACCTTC. The encoded protein is CASSLGTGGALILYGYTF.

This chain connects TRBV6-2 or TRBV6-3 to TRBJ2-7; TRBD1 aligns across 7 bases. CDR3 size: 13 residues. CDR1 is MNHEY and CDR2 is SVGEGT in the germline V gene. V lost 5 bases to trimming and J lost 2 bases; unmatched junction nucleotides: 3. CDR3 DNA: TGTGCCAGCAGTCAGACAGGGCCCTACGAGCAGTACTTC. The encoded protein is CASSQTGPYEQYF.

This chain connects TRBV28 to TRBJ1-2, with D perhaps matching TRBD1 (6 bases). CDR1 is MDHEN, CDR2 SYDVKM, per germline. This CDR3 has 16 amino acids. V dropped 4 bases and J dropped 0 bases, with 15 bases sitting between them. As DNA, the CDR3 is TGTGCCAGCAGTTCGCTCGACAGGCCGTCTAACTATGGCTACACCTTC. Translating gives CASSSLDRPSNYGYTF.

This clone was detected only once. The gene calls are TRBV2 and TRBJ2-5, with 7 bases identical to TRBD1. The CDR3 length is 14 residues. Germline CDR1 and CDR2: SNHLY and FYNNEI. V lost 9 bases, J lost 0 bases, and 7 bases stayed unmatched. CDR3 region: CASSDREYQETQYF. CDR3 nucleotide sequence: TGTGCCAGTAGCGACAGGGAGTACCAAGAGACCCAGTACTTC.

This clone was detected a few times. V and J are TRBV11-2 and TRBJ1-6; 8 bases are a match to TRBD1. Germline CDR1 reads SGHAT; CDR2 reads FQNNGV. After removal of 0 bases from V and 7 bases from J, the junction contained 2 bases not matched to a gene. This CDR3 comprises 15 residues. CDR3 sequence (DNA): TGTGCCAGCAGCTTAGAGCCAGGGGGCAATTCACCCCTCCACTTT. Translated: CASSLEPGGNSPLHF. Combining the CDR3 with reference TRBV11-2 and TRBJ1-6 gives the whole variable domain EAGVAQSPRYKIIEKRQSVAFWCNPISGHATLYWYQQILGQGPKLLIQFQNNGVVDDSQLPKDRFSAERLKGVDSTLKIQPAKLEDSAVYLCASSLEPGGNSPLHFGNGTRLTVT.

The chain links TRBV28 to TRBJ2-7; 9 bases match TRBD2. The length of the CDR3 is 15 residues. Per the germline V gene, CDR1 is MDHEN and CDR2 is SYDVKM. V dropped 10 bases and J dropped 5; count of bases not matched to a gene: 15. CDR3 amino acids: CAIGPSGGTPHEQYF. The DNA of the CDR3 is TGTGCCATAGGGCCAAGCGGGGGGACCCCCCACGAGCAGTACTTC.